The 22 T cell receptor beta chains below were found in one sample sequenced in a study of blood T cell repertoires in COVID-19 (dated by TCRdb to the early 2020s). Receptor amplification or capture employed the immunoSEQ multiplex PCR assay. TCRdb carries this immuneACCESS record with in-frame sequences only. Its versions omit some clonotypes, under half of them owing to an unresolved V gene in the studies checked, with the rest unexplained. In this sample the table shows roughly 260,000 clones, approximately 86% of which occur a single time. Of the sample, under 6.5% is held by the ten largest clones. The sequenced sample was PBMCs or T cells enriched from blood (not recorded which). These receptors all stem from a woman between 25 and 40 years old with acute COVID-19.

The gene calls are TRBV24-1 and TRBJ1-3; D uncertain. Trimming stripped 4 bases from V and 2 bases from J, with 11 bases between. Germline CDR1 is KGHDR and CDR2 is SFDVKD. CDR3 length: 15 residues. CDR3 loop: CATSDNDGTGNTIYF. The DNA for the CDR3 is TGTGCCACCAGTGACAATGACGGGACTGGAAACACCATATATTTT.

As to this clone: Mismatch with germline at one junction end may stem from a read error. This rearrangement joins TRBV7-7 to TRBJ1-5; a possible D gene is TRBD1 (5 bases). There are 17 residues in the CDR3. Per germline, CDR1 SSHAT and CDR2 FNYEAQ (reference sequence). The CDR3 DNA sequence: TGTGCTAGCAGCTTAGCCAGCCCCAGGGATAGCAATCAGCCCCAGCATTTT. Translating gives CASSLASPRDSNQPQHF.

This clone came up a few times. This rearrangement joins TRBV3-1 (or the pseudogene TRBV3-2) to TRBJ2-7; no clear D. From germline, CDR1 is LGHDT and CDR2 YNNKEL (reference sequence). The V and J ends lost 4 bases and 6 bases respectively, with 19 bases between them. The CDR3 consists of 15 residues. This chain's CDR3 is CASSPREAPSFEQYF. The CDR3 nucleotides read TGTGCCAGCAGCCCCCGTGAGGCGCCCTCGTTCGAGCAGTACTTC.

This clone showed up just once. The chain uses TRBV2 and TRBJ1-5; D is possibly TRBD1 (5 bases). V lost 3 bases and J 4 bases, leaving 13 bases between the germline ends. Looked up from germline, CDR1 is SNHLY and CDR2 is FYNNEI. The CDR3 loop spans 15 amino acids. The CDR3 is CASSDRGEPNQPQHF. The CDR3 DNA reads TGTGCCAGCAGTGATCGGGGGGAACCTAATCAGCCCCAGCATTTT.

The chain employs TRBV6-4 and TRBJ2-2; TRBD2 matches 11 bases. V dropped 8 bases and J dropped 7; count of bases not matched to a gene: 12. This CDR3 comprises 16 residues. Germline V gene data show CDR1 as MRHNA and CDR2 as SNTAGT. In nucleotides, the CDR3 is TGTGCCAGCCGAAGAATAGCGGGAGGGCGTGGCGGGGAGCTGTTTTTT. Encoded protein: CASRRIAGGRGGELFF.

V gene TRBV27 combines with J gene TRBJ1-4, with 7 bases fitting TRBD1. Germline V gene lookup returns CDR1 MNHEY and CDR2 SMNVEV (reference sequence). CDR3 size: 16 residues. Trimming took 7 bases from V and 7 from J; bases not matched to a gene: 15. The CDR3, as DNA: TGTGCCAGCATGGGGACAGAGGGGGCTGTGGGTGAAAAACTGTTTTTT. Translating gives CASMGTEGAVGEKLFF. The variable domain in full, completed from reference TRBV27 and TRBJ1-4, reads EAQVTQNPRYLITVTGKKLTVTCSQNMNHEYMSWYRQDPGLGLRQIYYSMNVEVTDKGDVPEGYKVSRKEKRNFPLILESPSPNQTSLYFCASMGTEGAVGEKLFFGSGTQLSVL.

This sequence joins TRBV4-2 and TRBJ1-2; D is undetermined. V dropped 0 bases and J dropped 3 bases, with 11 bases sitting between them. In germline, CDR1 is LGHNA, CDR2 YNFKEQ. The CDR3 contains 15 residues. The CDR3 coding sequence is TGTGCCAGCAGCCAAGAATTTCGGGGTTACTATGGCTACACCTTC. Its protein product is CASSQEFRGYYGYTF.

V gene TRBV2 combines with J gene TRBJ2-3; a possible D gene is TRBD2 (5 bases). The V end was cut by 8 bases, the J end by 2 bases, with 14 bases between. CDR1 and CDR2 from the germline V gene are SNHLY and FYNNEI. The CDR3 covers 14 residues. CDR3 protein: CASGGPLATDTQYF. The CDR3 DNA reads as TGTGCCAGCGGAGGCCCACTTGCCACAGATACGCAGTATTTT.

The J gene is TRBJ2-1, the V gene TRBV3-1 (or the pseudogene TRBV3-2); TRBD2 matches at 8 bases. Losses at the gene ends were 4 bases for V and 7 bases for J; bases not matched to a gene: 6. Germline values: CDR1 LGHDT, CDR2 YNNKEL (reference sequence). The CDR3 loop spans 14 amino acids. The DNA for the CDR3 is TGTGCCAGCAGCCCCCTAGCGGGCCCAAATGAGCAGTTCTTC. Amino acid sequence: CASSPLAGPNEQFF.

V usage is TRBV2 and J usage is TRBJ2-7; 9 nucleotides match TRBD2. This CDR3 has 15 residues. V lost 7 bases and J lost 4; bases outside the gene matches: 11. CDR1 and CDR2 (germline): SNHLY, FYNNEI. CDR3 DNA sequence: TGTGCCAGCAAACCCAGACTAGCGGCCGAATACGAGCAGTACTTC. It is translated as CASKPRLAAEYEQYF.

V gene TRBV6-5 combines with J gene TRBJ2-7; 9 nucleotides match TRBD1. CDR1 and CDR2 (germline): MNHEY, SVGAGI. This CDR3 is built from 14 residues. V trimming: 6 bases; J trimming: 4 bases; junction bases outside the gene matches: 7. CDR3 nucleotide sequence: TGTGCCAGCAGGGTCCGGGACAGGGAATACGAGCAGTACTTC. Its translation is CASRVRDREYEQYF.

The genes are TRBV6-6 and TRBJ1-1; 7 bases are a match to TRBD1. With 6 bases clipped from V and 4 bases from J, the junction kept 2 bases outside the gene matches. The CDR3 spans 12 residues. Germline values: CDR1 MNHNY, CDR2 SVGAGI (reference sequence). The CDR3 DNA is TGTGCCAGCAGAGACAGGGTCACTGAAGCTTTCTTT. Translating gives CASRDRVTEAFF.

The rearrangement joins TRBV2 to TRBJ2-5, with a tentative D call TRBD2 (6 bases). The germline CDR1 and CDR2 sequences are SNHLY and FYNNEI. V was trimmed by 8 bases and J by 1 base, leaving 14 bases between them. The CDR3 is 14 residues long. The CDR3: CASRGRDFQETQYF. CDR3 nucleotides: TGTGCCAGCCGAGGCCGGGACTTCCAAGAGACCCAGTACTTC.

This sequence joins TRBV14 and TRBJ2-7; the match to TRBD2 covers 9 bases. V was pared by 1 base and J by 3 bases, with 4 bases of the junction left unmatched. The CDR3 covers 15 residues. The germline gives CDR1 SGHDN, CDR2 FVKESK. The CDR3 loop is CASSQASGANYEQYF. The CDR3 DNA is TGTGCCAGCAGCCAAGCTAGCGGGGCTAACTACGAGCAGTACTTC.

This sequence joins TRBV19 and TRBJ2-3, with D hard to call. Germline loops: CDR1 LNHDA, CDR2 SQIVND (reference sequence). V was shortened by 2 bases and J by 6 bases, with 15 bases between the two germline ends. The CDR3 is 15 amino acids. This CDR3 reads CASSISLNPRDTQYF. In nucleotides, the CDR3 is TGTGCCAGTAGTATAAGCTTAAACCCGCGGGATACGCAGTATTTT. Filled out from reference TRBV19 and TRBJ2-3, the complete variable domain reads DGGITQSPKYLFRKEGQNVTLSCEQNLNHDAMYWYRQDPGQGLRLIYYSQIVNDFQKGDIAEGYSVSREKKESFPLTVTSAQKNPTAFYLCASSISLNPRDTQYFGPGTRLTVL.

The chain has TRBV30 and TRBJ1-6; the match to TRBD1 covers 7 bases. V trimming: 3 bases; J trimming: 0 bases; junction bases outside the gene matches: 5. The CDR3 totals 16 residues. The germline CDR1 and CDR2 sequences are GTSNPN and SVGIG (reference sequence). The CDR3 DNA sequence: TGTGCCTGGAGGTTGACAGGGAGCTCCTATAATTCACCCCTCCACTTT. Translated, it gives CAWRLTGSSYNSPLHF. Looking up the rest from reference TRBV30 and TRBJ1-6 gives the full variable domain: SQTIHQWPATLVQPVGSPLSLECTVEGTSNPNLYWYRQAAGRGLQLLFYSVGIGQISSEVPQNLSASRPQDRQFILSSKKLLLSDSGFYLCAWRLTGSSYNSPLHFGNGTRLTVT.

The chain uses TRBV18 and TRBJ2-7; 7 bases fit TRBD2. Germline V lookup: CDR1 KGHSH, CDR2 LQKENI. The V and J ends lost 5 bases and 6 bases, in that order; junction bases with no gene match: 13. The CDR3 has 15 amino acids. DNA of the CDR3: TGTGCCAGCTCAGCCGGGAGGTCCCTTGGGGGCGAGCAGTACTTC. It translates to CASSAGRSLGGEQYF.

This clone came up once. The chain uses TRBV13 and TRBJ2-3; TRBD2 matches at 7 bases. This CDR3 contains 14 residues. The J segment lost 2 bases and the V segment lost 5 bases, leaving 4 bases of the junction unmatched. Germline loops: CDR1 PRHDT, CDR2 FYEKMQ (reference sequence). CDR3 DNA sequence: TGTGCCAGCAGCCCGGGGACTATCACAGATACGCAGTATTTT. Protein product: CASSPGTITDTQYF.

As for this clone: The sample contains more than one DNA sequence encoding this CDR3. The chain couples TRBV18 to TRBJ1-1; D unresolved. This CDR3 is built from 13 residues. Trimming removed 2 bases at V and 2 bases at J, with 6 bases between. CDR1 and CDR2 from the germline V gene are KGHSH and LQKENI. CDR3: CASSPGLNTEAFF. The CDR3 region has the DNA TGTGCCAGCTCACCAGGCCTTAACACTGAAGCTTTCTTT.

The V call is TRBV5-5, the J call TRBJ1-2; 12 bases map to TRBD1. J gave up 4 bases and V 6 bases, and 13 bases lay outside the gene matches. The CDR3 sequence is 17 residues long. CDR1 is SGHKS and CDR2 is YYEKEE in the germline V gene (reference sequence). CDR3 DNA: TGTGCCAGCACCTATTTAGGGACAGGGGGCACTGTCTATGGCTACACCTTC. Its translation is CASTYLGTGGTVYGYTF.

J is TRBJ2-2 and V is TRBV18, with 7 positions matching TRBD2. V shed 4 bases and J 4 bases; nucleotides not matched to a gene: 6. The CDR3 is 15 residues long. The germline CDR1 and CDR2 sequences are KGHSH and LQKENI. The CDR3 DNA sequence: TGTGCCAGCTCACAGACGTTAGCGGGCACCGGGGAGCTGTTTTTT. Protein sequence: CASSQTLAGTGELFF.

This chain connects TRBV6-5 to TRBJ1-5; the D is unclear. Germline CDR1 is MNHEY and CDR2 is SVGAGI. CDR3 length: 13 amino acids. V was shortened by 6 bases and J by 2 bases, with 8 bases between the two germline ends. CDR3 amino acids: CASSLTGNQPQHF. The CDR3 bases are TGTGCCAGCAGCCTAACAGGCAATCAGCCCCAGCATTTT.